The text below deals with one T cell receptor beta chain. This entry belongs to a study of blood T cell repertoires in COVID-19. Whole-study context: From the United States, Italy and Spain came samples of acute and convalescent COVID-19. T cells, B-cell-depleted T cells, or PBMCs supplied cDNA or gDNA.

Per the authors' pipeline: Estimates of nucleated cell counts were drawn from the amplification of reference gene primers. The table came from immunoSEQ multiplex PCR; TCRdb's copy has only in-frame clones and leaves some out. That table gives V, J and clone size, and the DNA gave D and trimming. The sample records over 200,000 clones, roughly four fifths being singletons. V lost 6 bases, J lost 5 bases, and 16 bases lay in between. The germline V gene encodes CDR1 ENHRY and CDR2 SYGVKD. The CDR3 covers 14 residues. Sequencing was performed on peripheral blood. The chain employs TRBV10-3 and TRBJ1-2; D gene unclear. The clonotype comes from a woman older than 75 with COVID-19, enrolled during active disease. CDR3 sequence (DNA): TGTGCCATCAGCTTGGGCGGGCAGAAGTATGGCTACACCTTC. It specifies CAISLGGQKYGYTF.